This T cell receptor beta chain was recovered during a study of cytomegalovirus exposure and HLA in healthy donors. Study summary: Early released data had 80 million or so unique TCRs, all coming from HLA-typed donors.

With regard to this clone: No antigen is known for it.

Points from the study as a whole: TCR beta V segments were, for the most part, productive about 87% or about 30% of the time in an earlier analysis. TCR beta sequences numbering 16,951 were associated with HLA alleles at 0.05 false discovery rate in a later analysis. HLA restriction was apparent for most CMV-associated TCR beta chains in a later analysis.

Per the germline V gene, CDR1 is MDHEN and CDR2 is SYDVKM. This CDR3 has 15 amino acids. Between the trimmed V and J ends, which lost 5 bases and 4 bases, there was a span of 18 bases. PCR primers comprised 60 Vbeta and 13 Jbeta primers. The protocol was immunoSEQ multiplex PCR, while the TCRdb copy is restricted to in-frame clones and leaves out a portion. This sample lists roughly 100,000 clones; its ten largest clones have 3.4%. This TCR came from a woman aged 25-40 years in good health and CMV-seronegative. The chain recombines TRBV28 with TRBJ2-7; TRBD2 might be the D (6 bases). Sequencing input: PBMCs. The CDR3 DNA sequence: TGTGCCAGCAGTGCCCTCGGCGGGGATCCTTACGAGCAGTACTTC. Translating it yields CASSALGGDPYEQYF. Looking up the rest from reference TRBV28 and TRBJ2-7 gives the full variable domain: DVKVTQSSRYLVKRTGEKVFLECVQDMDHENMFWYRQDPGLGLRLIYFSYDVKMKEKGDIPEGYSVSREKKERFSLILESASTNQTSMYLCASSALGGDPYEQYFGPGTRLTVT.